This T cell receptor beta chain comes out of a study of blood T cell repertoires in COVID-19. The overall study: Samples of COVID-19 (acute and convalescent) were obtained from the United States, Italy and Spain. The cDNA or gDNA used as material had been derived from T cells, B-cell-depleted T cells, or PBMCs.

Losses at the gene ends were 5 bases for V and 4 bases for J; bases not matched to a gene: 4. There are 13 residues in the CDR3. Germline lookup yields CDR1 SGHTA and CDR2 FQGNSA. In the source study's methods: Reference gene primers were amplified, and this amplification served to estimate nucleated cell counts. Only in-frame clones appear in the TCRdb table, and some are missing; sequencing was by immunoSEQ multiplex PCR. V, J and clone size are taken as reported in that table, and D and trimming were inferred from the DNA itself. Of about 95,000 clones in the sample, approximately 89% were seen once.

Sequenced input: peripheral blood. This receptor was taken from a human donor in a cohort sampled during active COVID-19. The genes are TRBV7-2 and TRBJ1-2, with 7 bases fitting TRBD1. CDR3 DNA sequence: TGTGCCAGCAGCCCGACAGGGAGCTATGGCTACACCTTC. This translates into CASSPTGSYGYTF.